The clone carrying this T cell receptor beta chain occurred many times. Its antigen remains unknown. After template switching added a universal primer site, the resulting cDNA carried unique molecular identifiers. TCRdb reprocessed the 5' RACE reads with MiXCR, giving one entry per CDR3 protein. The sample records about 690,000 distinct CDR3 sequences, 5.5% to 6.5% being singletons. Germline values: CDR1 LGHDT, CDR2 YNNKEL (reference sequence). Deletions cut 0 bases from V and 4 bases from J, with 10 bases between. The CDR3 has 15 residues. The source of the sample is a study of identical twins. Study-wide results and caveats: Monozygotic twins shared more out-of-frame TCR alpha than recombination models predicted. Zero-insertion findings could be partly confounded by invariant cells (MAIT and iNKT cells). A lower insertion count was a feature of abundant cord blood beta clonotypes, with no such feature in memory repertoires.

The sequence derives from a man aged 18 to 29 in good health. The genes are TRBV3-1 and TRBJ2-1; a weak D match, TRBD2 (6 bases). Source material: naive T cells sorted from blood. The CDR3 coding sequence is TGTGCCAGCAGCCAAGATAGCGGAGCTTACAATGAGCAGTTCTTC. Encoded protein: CASSQDSGAYNEQFF.